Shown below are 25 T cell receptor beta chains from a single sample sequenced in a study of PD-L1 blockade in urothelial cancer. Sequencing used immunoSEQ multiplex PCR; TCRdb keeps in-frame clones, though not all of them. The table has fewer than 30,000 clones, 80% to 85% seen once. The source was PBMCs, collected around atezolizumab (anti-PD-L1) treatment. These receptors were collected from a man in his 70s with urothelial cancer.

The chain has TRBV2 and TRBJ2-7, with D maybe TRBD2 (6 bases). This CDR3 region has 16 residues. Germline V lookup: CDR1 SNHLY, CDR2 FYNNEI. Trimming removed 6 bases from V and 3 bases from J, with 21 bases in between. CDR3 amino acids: CASRLARSGGSYEQYF. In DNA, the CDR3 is TGTGCCAGCAGGCTAGCGCGATCCGGTGGGAGCTACGAGCAGTACTTC.

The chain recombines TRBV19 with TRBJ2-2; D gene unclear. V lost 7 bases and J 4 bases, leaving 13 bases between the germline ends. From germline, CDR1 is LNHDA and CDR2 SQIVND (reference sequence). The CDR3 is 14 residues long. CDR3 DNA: TGTGCCAGTACGCCCGCTCCCGGCACCGGGGAGCTGTTTTTT. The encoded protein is CASTPAPGTGELFF.

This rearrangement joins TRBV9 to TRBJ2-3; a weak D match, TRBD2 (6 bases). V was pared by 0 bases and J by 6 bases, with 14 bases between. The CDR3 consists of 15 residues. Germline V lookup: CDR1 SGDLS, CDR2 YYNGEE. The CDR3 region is CASSVGETSSDTQYF. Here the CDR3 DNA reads TGTGCCAGCAGCGTAGGAGAGACTAGTTCGGATACGCAGTATTTT.

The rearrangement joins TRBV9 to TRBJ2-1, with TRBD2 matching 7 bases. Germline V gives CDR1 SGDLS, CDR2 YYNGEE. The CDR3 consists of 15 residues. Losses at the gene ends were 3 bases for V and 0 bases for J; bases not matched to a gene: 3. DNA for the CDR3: TGTGCCAGCAGCGACGGACTAGACTCCTACAATGAGCAGTTCTTC. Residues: CASSDGLDSYNEQFF. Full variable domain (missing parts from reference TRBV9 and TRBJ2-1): DSGVTQTPKHLITATGQRVTLRCSPRSGDLSVYWYQQSLDQGLQFLIQYYNGEERAKGNILERFSAQQFPDLHSELNLSSLELGDSALYFCASSDGLDSYNEQFFGPGTRLTVL.

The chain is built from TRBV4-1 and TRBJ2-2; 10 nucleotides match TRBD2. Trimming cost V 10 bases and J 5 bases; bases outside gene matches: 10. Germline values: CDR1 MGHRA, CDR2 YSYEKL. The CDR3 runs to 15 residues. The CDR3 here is CATSSGRTDTGELFF. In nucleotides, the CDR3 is TGCGCCACATCTAGCGGGAGAACTGATACCGGGGAGCTGTTTTTT.

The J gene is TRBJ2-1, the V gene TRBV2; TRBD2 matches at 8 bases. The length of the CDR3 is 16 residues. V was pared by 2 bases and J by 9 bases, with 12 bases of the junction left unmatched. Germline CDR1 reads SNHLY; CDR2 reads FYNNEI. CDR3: CASSEMGTGGVSEQFF. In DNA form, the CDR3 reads TGTGCCAGCAGTGAAATGGGGACGGGAGGGGTATCTGAGCAGTTCTTC. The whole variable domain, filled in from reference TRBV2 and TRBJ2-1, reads EPEVTQTPSHQVTQMGQEVILRCVPISNHLYFYWYRQILGQKVEFLVSFYNNEISEKSEIFDDQFSVERPDGSNFTLKIRSTKLEDSAMYFCASSEMGTGGVSEQFFGPGTRLTVL.

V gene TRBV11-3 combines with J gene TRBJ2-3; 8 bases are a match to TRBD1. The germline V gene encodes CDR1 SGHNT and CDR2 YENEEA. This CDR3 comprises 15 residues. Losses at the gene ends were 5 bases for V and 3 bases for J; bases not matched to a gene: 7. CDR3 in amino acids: CASSDRGSQTDTQYF. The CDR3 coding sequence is TGTGCCAGCAGCGACAGGGGATCTCAAACAGATACGCAGTATTTT. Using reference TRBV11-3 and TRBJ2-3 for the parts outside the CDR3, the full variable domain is EAGVVQSPRYKIIEKKQPVAFWCNPISGHNTLYWYLQNLGQGPELLIRYENEEAVDDSQLPKDRFSAERLKGVDSTLKIQPAELGDSAVYLCASSDRGSQTDTQYFGPGTRLTVL.

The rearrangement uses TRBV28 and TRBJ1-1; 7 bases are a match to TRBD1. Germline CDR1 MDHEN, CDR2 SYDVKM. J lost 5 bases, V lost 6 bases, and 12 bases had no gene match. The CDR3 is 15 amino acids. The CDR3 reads CASRTGYAGGTEAFF. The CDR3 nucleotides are TGTGCCAGCAGGACAGGGTACGCCGGCGGGACTGAAGCTTTCTTT.

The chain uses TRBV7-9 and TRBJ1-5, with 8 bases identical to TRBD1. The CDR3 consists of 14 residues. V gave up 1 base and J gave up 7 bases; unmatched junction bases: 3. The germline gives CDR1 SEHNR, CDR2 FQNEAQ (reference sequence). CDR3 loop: CASSLGTGIQPQHF. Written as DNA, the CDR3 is TGTGCCAGCAGCTTAGGGACAGGGATACAGCCCCAGCATTTT.

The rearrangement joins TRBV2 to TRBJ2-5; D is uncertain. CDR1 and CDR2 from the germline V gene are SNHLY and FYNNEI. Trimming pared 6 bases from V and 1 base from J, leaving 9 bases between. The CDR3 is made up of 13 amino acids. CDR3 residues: CASRPQAQETQYF. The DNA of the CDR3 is TGTGCCAGCAGGCCTCAAGCCCAAGAGACCCAGTACTTC.

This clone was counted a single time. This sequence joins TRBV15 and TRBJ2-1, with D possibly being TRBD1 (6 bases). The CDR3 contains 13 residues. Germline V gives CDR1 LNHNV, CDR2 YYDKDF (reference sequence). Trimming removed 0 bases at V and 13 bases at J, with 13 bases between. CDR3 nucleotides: TGTGCCACCAGCAGAGATCGGACAGAAAACCAGTTCTTC. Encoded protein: CATSRDRTENQFF.

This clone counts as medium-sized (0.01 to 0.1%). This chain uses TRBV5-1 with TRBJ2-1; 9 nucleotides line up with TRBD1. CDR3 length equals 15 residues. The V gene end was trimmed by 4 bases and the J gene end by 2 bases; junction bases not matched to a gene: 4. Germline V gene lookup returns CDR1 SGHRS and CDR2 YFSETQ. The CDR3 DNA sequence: TGCGCCAGCAGCCCAGGGACAGGGACCTACAATGAGCAGTTCTTC. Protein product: CASSPGTGTYNEQFF.

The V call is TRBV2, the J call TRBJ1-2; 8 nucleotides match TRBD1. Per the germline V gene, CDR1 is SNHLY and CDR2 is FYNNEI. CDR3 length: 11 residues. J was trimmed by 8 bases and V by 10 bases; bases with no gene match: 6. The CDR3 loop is CATGQGRGYTF. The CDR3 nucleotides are TGTGCCACCGGACAGGGACGGGGCTACACCTTC.

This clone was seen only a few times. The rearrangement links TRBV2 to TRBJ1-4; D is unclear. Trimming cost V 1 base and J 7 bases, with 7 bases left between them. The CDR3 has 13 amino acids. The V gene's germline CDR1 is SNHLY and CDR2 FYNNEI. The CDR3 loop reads CASSEGASEKLFF. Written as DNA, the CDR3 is TGTGCCAGCAGTGAAGGAGCGAGTGAAAAACTGTTTTTT.

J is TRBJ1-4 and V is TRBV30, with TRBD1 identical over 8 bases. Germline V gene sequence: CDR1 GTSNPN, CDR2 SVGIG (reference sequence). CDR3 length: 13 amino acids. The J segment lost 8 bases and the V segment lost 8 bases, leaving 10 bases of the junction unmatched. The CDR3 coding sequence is TGTGCCGTAACCGGGACAGGCGGGGAAAAACTGTTTTTT. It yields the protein CAVTGTGGEKLFF.

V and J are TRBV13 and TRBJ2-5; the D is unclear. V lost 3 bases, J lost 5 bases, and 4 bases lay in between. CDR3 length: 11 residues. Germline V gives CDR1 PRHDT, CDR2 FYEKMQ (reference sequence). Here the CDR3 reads CASSFLETQYF. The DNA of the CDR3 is TGTGCCAGCAGCTTTCTGGAGACCCAGTACTTC.

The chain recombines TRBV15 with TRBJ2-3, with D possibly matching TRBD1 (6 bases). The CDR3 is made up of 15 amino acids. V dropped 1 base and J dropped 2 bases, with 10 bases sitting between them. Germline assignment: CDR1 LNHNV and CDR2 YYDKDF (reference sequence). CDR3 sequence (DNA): TGTGCCACCAGCAGAGGACAGGTATTCACAGATACGCAGTATTTT. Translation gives CATSRGQVFTDTQYF.

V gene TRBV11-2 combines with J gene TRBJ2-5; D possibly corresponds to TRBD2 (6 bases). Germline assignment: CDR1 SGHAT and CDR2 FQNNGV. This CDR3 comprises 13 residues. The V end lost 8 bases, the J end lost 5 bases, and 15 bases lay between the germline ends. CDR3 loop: CASDRWGDETQYF. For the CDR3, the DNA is TGTGCCAGCGACCGATGGGGGGATGAGACCCAGTACTTC.

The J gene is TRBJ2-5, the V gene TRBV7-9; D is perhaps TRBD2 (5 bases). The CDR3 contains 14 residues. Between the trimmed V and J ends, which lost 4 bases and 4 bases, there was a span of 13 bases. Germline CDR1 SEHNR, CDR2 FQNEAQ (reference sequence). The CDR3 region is CASSSILEGETQYF. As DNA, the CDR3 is TGTGCCAGCAGCTCGATCCTAGAGGGAGAGACCCAGTACTTC.

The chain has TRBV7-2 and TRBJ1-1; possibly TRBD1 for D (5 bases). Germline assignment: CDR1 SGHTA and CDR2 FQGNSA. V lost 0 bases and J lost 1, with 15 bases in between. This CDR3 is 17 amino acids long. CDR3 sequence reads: CASSLASWPGRNTEAFF. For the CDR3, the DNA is TGTGCCAGCAGCTTAGCCTCCTGGCCAGGGCGGAACACTGAAGCTTTCTTT.

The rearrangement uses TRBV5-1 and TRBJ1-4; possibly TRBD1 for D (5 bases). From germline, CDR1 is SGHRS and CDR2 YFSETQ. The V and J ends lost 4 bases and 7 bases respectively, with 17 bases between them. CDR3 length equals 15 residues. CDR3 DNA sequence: TGCGCCAGCAGCCCGGACGGACATGGTACTGAAAAACTGTTTTTT. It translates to CASSPDGHGTEKLFF.

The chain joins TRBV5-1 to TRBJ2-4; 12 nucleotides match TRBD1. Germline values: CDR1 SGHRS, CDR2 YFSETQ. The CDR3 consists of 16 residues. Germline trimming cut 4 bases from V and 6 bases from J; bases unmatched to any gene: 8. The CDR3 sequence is CASSTGQGAGGNIQYF. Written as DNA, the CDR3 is TGCGCCAGCAGCACGGGACAGGGGGCAGGGGGAAACATTCAGTACTTC. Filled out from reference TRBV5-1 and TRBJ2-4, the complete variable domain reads KAGVTQTPRYLIKTRGQQVTLSCSPISGHRSVSWYQQTPGQGLQFLFEYFSETQRNKGNFPGRFSGRQFSNSRSEMNVSTLELGDSALYLCASSTGQGAGGNIQYFGAGTRLSVL.

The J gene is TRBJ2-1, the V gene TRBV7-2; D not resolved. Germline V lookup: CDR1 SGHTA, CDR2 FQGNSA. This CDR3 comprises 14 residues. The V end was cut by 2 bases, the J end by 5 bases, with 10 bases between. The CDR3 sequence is CASSLSVSDNEQFF. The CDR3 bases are TGTGCCAGCAGCTTATCCGTGAGCGACAATGAGCAGTTCTTC.

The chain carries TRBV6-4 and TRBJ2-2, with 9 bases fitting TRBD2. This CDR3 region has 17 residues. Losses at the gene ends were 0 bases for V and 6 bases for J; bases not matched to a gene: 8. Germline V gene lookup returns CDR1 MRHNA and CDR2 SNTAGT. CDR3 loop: CASSDSWIAGEAGELFF. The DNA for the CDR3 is TGTGCCAGCAGTGACTCTTGGATAGCGGGAGAGGCCGGGGAGCTGTTTTTT.

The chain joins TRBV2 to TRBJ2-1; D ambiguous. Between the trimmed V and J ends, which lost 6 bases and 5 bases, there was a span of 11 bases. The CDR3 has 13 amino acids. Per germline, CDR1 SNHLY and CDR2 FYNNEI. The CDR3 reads CASSPRQDNEQFF. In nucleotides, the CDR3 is TGTGCCAGCAGCCCACGACAAGACAATGAGCAGTTCTTC.